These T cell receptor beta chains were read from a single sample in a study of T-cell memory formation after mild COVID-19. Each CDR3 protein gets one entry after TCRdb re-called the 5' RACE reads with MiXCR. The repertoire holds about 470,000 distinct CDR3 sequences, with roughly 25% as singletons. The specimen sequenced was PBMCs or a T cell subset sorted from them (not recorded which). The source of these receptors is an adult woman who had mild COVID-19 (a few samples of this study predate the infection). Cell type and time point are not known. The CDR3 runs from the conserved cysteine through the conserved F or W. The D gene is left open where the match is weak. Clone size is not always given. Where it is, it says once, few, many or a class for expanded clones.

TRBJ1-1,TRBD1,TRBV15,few,TGTGCCACCAGAACGGACAGGTTGAGTTGGGGGACTGAAGCTTTCTTT,CATRTDRLSWGTEAFF
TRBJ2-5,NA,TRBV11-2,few,TGTGCCAGCAGCTTAGAAGGTGTAGGCCCAGGGACCCAGTACTTC,CASSLEGVGPGTQYF
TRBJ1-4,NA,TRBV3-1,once,TGTGCCAGCAGCCAAGGAAGGGTCGAAAAACTGTTTTTT,CASSQGRVEKLFF
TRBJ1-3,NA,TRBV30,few,TGTGCCTGGAGTGAAGGGGTATATACTACTGGAAACACCATATATTTT,CAWSEGVYTTGNTIYF
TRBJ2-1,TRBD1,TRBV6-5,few,TGTGCCAGCAGCGTAGGACAGGGCTACAATGAGCAGTTCTTC,CASSVGQGYNEQFF
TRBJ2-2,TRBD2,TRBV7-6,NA,TGTGCCAGCAGCCCCGGCATGATGGGGAGGGCGGTCGGGGAGCTGTTTTTT,CASSPGMMGRAVGELFF
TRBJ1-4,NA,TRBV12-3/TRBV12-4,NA,TGTGCCAGCAGTCCGACGAGCGAGGTCGGTGAAAAACTGTTTTTT,CASSPTSEVGEKLFF
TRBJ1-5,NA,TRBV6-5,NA,TGTGCCAGCAGTTTACAGCGGGGGAAGAATCAGCCCCAGCATTTT,CASSLQRGKNQPQHF
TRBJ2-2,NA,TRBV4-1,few,TGCGCCAGCAGCCAAGTCAACCTGATGGACACCGGGGAGCTGTTTTTT,CASSQVNLMDTGELFF
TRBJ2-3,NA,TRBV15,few,TGTGCCACCAGCAGCAGGGGATTGGCAGATACGCAGTATTTT,CATSSRGLADTQYF
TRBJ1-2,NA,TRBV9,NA,TGTGCCAGCAACCTTGACAGCTCAAGATATGGCTACACCTTC,CASNLDSSRYGYTF
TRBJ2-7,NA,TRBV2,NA,TGTGCCAGCAGTGGGGACTTCCTTGGGGAGCAGTACTTC,CASSGDFLGEQYF
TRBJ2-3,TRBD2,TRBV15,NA,TGTGCCACCAGCCTGAGACCGGGACTAGCCGGCGCAGATACGCAGTATTTT,CATSLRPGLAGADTQYF
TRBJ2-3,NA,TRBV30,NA,TGTGCCTGGAGTGTAAGCCTGCTCGGTACGCAGTATTTT,CAWSVSLLGTQYF
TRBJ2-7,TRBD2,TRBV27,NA,TGTGCCAGCAGTCGCGCGGCGGGAGGGAGCTACGAGCAGTACTTC,CASSRAAGGSYEQYF
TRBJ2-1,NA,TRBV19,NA,TGTGCCTCCAAGGGGGGGTACAATGAGCAGTTCTTC,CASKGGYNEQFF